Listed here are 27 T cell receptor beta chains from one sample, sequenced in a study of early T cells in non-severe SARS-CoV-2 infection. TCRdb analysed the 5' RACE reads with MiXCR anew, one entry per CDR3 protein. The table lists about 36,000 distinct CDR3 sequences, less than 8% of them singletons. The source was whole blood, collected at baseline. All receptors come from an adult who was a healthcare worker with PCR-confirmed SARS-CoV-2 infection or an uninfected control (not recorded which).

V is TRBV2 and J is TRBJ1-5; no reliable D call. The CDR3 extends over 13 amino acids. From germline, CDR1 is SNHLY and CDR2 FYNNEI. V lost 6 bases to trimming and J lost 2 bases, with 8 bases between them. The CDR3 bases are TGTGCCAGCAGCCTTAAGGGCAATCAGCCCCAGCATTTT. Protein product: CASSLKGNQPQHF.

This clonotype was recorded many times. This chain joins TRBV28 and TRBJ1-5, with a tentative D call TRBD1 (5 bases). V shed 6 bases and J shed 4 bases, with 10 bases lying between them. The CDR3 is 13 residues long. Germline V gene data show CDR1 as MDHEN and CDR2 as SYDVKM. The CDR3 region has the DNA TGTGCCAGCAGCCGGGACGGGAATCAGCCCCAGCATTTT. Translated, it gives CASSRDGNQPQHF. Full variable domain (outside the CDR3, taken from reference TRBV28 and TRBJ1-5): DVKVTQSSRYLVKRTGEKVFLECVQDMDHENMFWYRQDPGLGLRLIYFSYDVKMKEKGDIPEGYSVSREKKERFSLILESASTNQTSMYLCASSRDGNQPQHFGDGTRLSIL.

Worth noting for this clonotype: An end of the junction differs from the germline gene, which may be a read error. This sequence joins TRBV12-3 or TRBV12-4 and TRBJ2-6; perhaps TRBD2 as D (8 bases). The CDR3 is 20 amino acids. The CDR3 reads CASSANPSGQANGGANVLTF. The CDR3 DNA reads as TGTGCCAGCAGCGCGAATCCCTCAGGACAGGCCAACGGGGGGGCTAACGTCCTGACTTTC.

This clonotype occurred many times. The V call is TRBV7-6, the J call TRBJ2-3, with D unresolved. Germline V lookup: CDR1 SGHVS, CDR2 FNYEAQ. V was shortened by 4 bases and J by 4 bases, with 12 bases between the two germline ends. The CDR3 is 14 amino acids. DNA for the CDR3: TGTGCCAGCAGCTCCTACCCCGAGGCAGATACGCAGTATTTT. This gives the protein CASSSYPEADTQYF.

The rearrangement links TRBV2 to TRBJ2-7, with a possible D match to TRBD1 (5 bases). Between the trimmed V and J ends, which lost 7 bases and 3 bases, there was a span of 16 bases. The CDR3 has 14 residues. Germline V gives CDR1 SNHLY, CDR2 FYNNEI. CDR3 in DNA: TGTGCCAGCACCCCCGTGGGGCAAATCTACGAGCAGTACTTC. Protein sequence: CASTPVGQIYEQYF.

With respect to this clonotype: Possible read error: a much larger clone is one base away. The V call is TRBV20-1, the J call TRBJ2-7; TRBD1 is a possible D gene (5 bases). Germline assignment: CDR1 DFQATT and CDR2 SNEGSKA (reference sequence). V gave up 0 bases and J gave up 0 bases, with 12 bases separating them. The CDR3 loop spans 15 amino acids. The DNA for the CDR3 is TGCAGTGCTAGAGATCTAACGACAGCCTCCTACGAGCAGTACTTC. This codes for CSARDLTTASYEQYF.

The J gene is TRBJ2-4, the V gene TRBV7-2, with 8 nucleotides matching TRBD2. Losses at the gene ends were 5 bases for V and 3 bases for J; bases not matched to a gene: 21. Germline loops: CDR1 SGHTA, CDR2 FQGNSA. The CDR3 covers 20 residues. The CDR3 bases are TGTGCCAGCAGCCCCCGTGGGGGGACCAAGCGGGAGAGGGTCAAAAACATTCAGTACTTC. It translates to CASSPRGGTKRERVKNIQYF.

This clonotype was seen more than once but under ten times. The chain combines TRBV2 with TRBJ1-1, with 7 bases fitting TRBD1. Germline CDR1 and CDR2: SNHLY and FYNNEI. The CDR3 totals 13 residues. J gave up 1 base and V 4 bases, and 0 bases lay outside the gene matches. The CDR3 loop is CASSGQGNTEAFF. CDR3 DNA sequence: TGTGCCAGCAGTGGACAGGGGAACACTGAAGCTTTCTTT.

The chain employs TRBV28 and TRBJ1-1; D is undetermined. The CDR3 spans 14 residues. The V end was cut by 7 bases, the J end by 3 bases, with 15 bases between. The germline CDR1 and CDR2 sequences are MDHEN and SYDVKM. The CDR3 DNA reads TGTGCCAGCACGCTTGGAGGTGGGGACACTGAAGCTTTCTTT. Amino acids: CASTLGGGDTEAFF. Complete variable domain (other parts from reference TRBV28 and TRBJ1-1): DVKVTQSSRYLVKRTGEKVFLECVQDMDHENMFWYRQDPGLGLRLIYFSYDVKMKEKGDIPEGYSVSREKKERFSLILESASTNQTSMYLCASTLGGGDTEAFFGQGTRLTVV.

This clonotype has a count of ten or more. The V and J genes are TRBV28 and TRBJ1-4; D might be TRBD1 (5 bases). The CDR3 loop spans 15 amino acids. V gave up 6 bases and J gave up 8 bases, with 19 bases separating them. In germline, CDR1 is MDHEN, CDR2 SYDVKM. The DNA of the CDR3 is TGTGCCAGCAGCCAAGGTGGGGCGAGTGACGAAAAACTGTTTTTT. Its translation is CASSQGGASDEKLFF.

This clonotype has only a few counts. J is TRBJ1-2 and V is TRBV6-1; D ambiguous. The CDR3 runs 17 residues. Per the germline V gene, CDR1 is MNHNS and CDR2 is SASEGT. Trimming took 4 bases from V and 4 from J, leaving 22 bases between them. The CDR3 loop reads CASSASTGTSTLYGYTF. For the CDR3, the DNA is TGTGCCAGCAGTGCCTCGACCGGTACAAGCACTCTCTATGGCTACACCTTC.

In its sample, this clonotype was seen many times. The J gene is TRBJ2-1, the V gene TRBV24-1, with TRBD2 matching over 11 bases. Germline CDR1 is KGHDR and CDR2 is SFDVKD. The CDR3 extends over 16 amino acids. After removal of 3 bases from V and 4 bases from J, the junction contained 4 bases not matched to a gene. This CDR3 is CATSDTGTSGYNEQFF. The CDR3 nucleotides read TGTGCCACCAGTGATACCGGGACTAGCGGATACAATGAGCAGTTCTTC.

This clonotype showed up just a few times. The chain employs TRBV11-1 and TRBJ1-1; tentatively, D is TRBD1 (5 bases). CDR3 length: 15 amino acids. V lost 2 bases to trimming and J lost 1 base, with 11 bases between them. CDR1 is SGHAT, CDR2 FQDESV, per germline (reference sequence). CDR3 nucleotides: TGTGCCAGCAGCTTAAGTGTGGGGCCGAACACTGAAGCTTTCTTT. It yields the protein CASSLSVGPNTEAFF.

This clonotype was seen repeatedly, ten times or more. The genes are TRBV19 and TRBJ1-5; D unclear. Germline CDR1 LNHDA, CDR2 SQIVND (reference sequence). There are 14 residues in the CDR3. V lost 7 bases to trimming and J lost 2 bases, with 12 bases between them. CDR3 DNA sequence: TGTGCCAGTACCGGTTATATTGGCAATCAGCCCCAGCATTTT. This sequence encodes CASTGYIGNQPQHF.

A few counts support this clonotype. The chain couples TRBV15 to TRBJ1-4, with a weak D call TRBD1 (6 bases). The V end lost 5 bases, the J end lost 11 bases, and 18 bases lay between the germline ends. Germline V CDR1 and CDR2: LNHNV, YYDKDF (reference sequence). CDR3 size: 14 residues. CDR3 bases: TGTGCCACCAGCCGGCGGACAGAAGGACGCAAACTGTTTTTT. This sequence encodes CATSRRTEGRKLFF.

This clonotype has at least ten counts. This chain joins TRBV2 and TRBJ2-5; D call uncertain. V lost 3 bases and J lost 7, with 3 bases in between. Looked up from germline, CDR1 is SNHLY and CDR2 is FYNNEI. There are 10 residues in the CDR3. CDR3 sequence: CASSEVTQYF. The CDR3 nucleotides read TGTGCCAGCAGTGAGGTGACCCAGTACTTC.

This clonotype was counted at least ten times. The chain is built from TRBV5-1 and TRBJ2-3; 8 nucleotides match TRBD2. With 0 bases clipped from V and 9 bases from J, the junction kept 9 bases outside the gene matches. The CDR3 runs to 15 residues. Germline values: CDR1 SGHRS, CDR2 YFSETQ. CDR3 protein: CASSLAGGIQSTQYF. The CDR3 DNA reads TGCGCCAGCAGCTTGGCGGGAGGGATCCAGTCAACGCAGTATTTT.

By share of the sample, this clonotype is medium-sized. This chain joins TRBV20-1 and TRBJ1-2, with D possibly TRBD1 on 5 matching bases. Germline values: CDR1 DFQATT, CDR2 SNEGSKA (reference sequence). The CDR3 consists of 16 residues. V lost 0 bases and J lost 2, with 16 bases in between. As DNA, the CDR3 is TGCAGTGCTAGAGATGGGACTATGGGGCCAAACTATGGCTACACCTTC. It translates to CSARDGTMGPNYGYTF.

At least ten counts were recorded for this clonotype. CDR3 loop: CASSGISGSFDNEQFF. CDR3 nucleotides: TGTGCCAGCAGTGGAATTAGCGGGAGCTTCGACAATGAGCAGTTCTTC. The V gene is TRBV27, the J gene TRBJ2-1, with TRBD2 matching 9 bases. V trimming: 5 bases; J trimming: 5 bases; junction bases outside the gene matches: 10. This CDR3 is 16 amino acids long. From germline, CDR1 is MNHEY and CDR2 SMNVEV (reference sequence).

This clonotype occurred many times. The rearrangement links TRBV28 to TRBJ2-5; perhaps TRBD2 as D (6 bases). This CDR3 spans 14 amino acids. The V end was cut by 5 bases, the J end by 0 bases, with 10 bases between. CDR1 and CDR2 from the germline V gene are MDHEN and SYDVKM. The CDR3: CASSARTNQETQYF. CDR3 DNA sequence: TGTGCCAGCAGTGCCAGGACTAACCAAGAGACCCAGTACTTC.

The chain employs TRBV3-1 and TRBJ2-7; 7 bases fit TRBD2. Germline loops: CDR1 LGHDT, CDR2 YNNKEL (reference sequence). V shed 5 bases and J 1 base; nucleotides not matched to a gene: 8. This CDR3 has 15 residues. The CDR3, as DNA: TGTGCCAGCAGCGGCCTAGCGGAGGTGTCCTACGAGCAGTACTTC. Its translation is CASSGLAEVSYEQYF.

This chain uses TRBV7-9 with TRBJ2-5; TRBD1 matches at 12 bases. The V and J ends lost 3 bases and 5 bases, in that order; junction bases with no gene match: 7. Germline V CDR1 and CDR2: SEHNR, FQNEAQ (reference sequence). The CDR3 has 16 residues. CDR3: CASSLGTGGLGETQYF. The DNA of the CDR3 is TGTGCCAGCAGCTTGGGGACAGGGGGCCTCGGTGAGACCCAGTACTTC.

This clonotype was seen repeatedly, ten times or more. V usage is TRBV29-1 and J usage is TRBJ2-1; D is perhaps TRBD2 (6 bases). V was cut by 1 base and J by 0 bases, with 10 bases left in between. The CDR3 length is 15 residues. Germline CDR1 SQVTM, CDR2 ANQGSEA. The CDR3, as DNA: TGCAGCGTTGAAGGGTTGCGGGACTCCTACAATGAGCAGTTCTTC. Protein sequence: CSVEGLRDSYNEQFF.

Many counts were recorded for this clonotype. V and J are TRBV10-3 and TRBJ2-7; D is undetermined. V was clipped by 3 bases and J by 5 bases, with 5 bases between them. CDR1 and CDR2 from the germline V gene are ENHRY and SYGVKD. This CDR3 is 11 amino acids long. The DNA for the CDR3 is TGTGCCATCAGTGATACCCACGAGCAGTACTTC. Translating it yields CAISDTHEQYF.

Only a few counts were recorded for this clonotype. This chain joins TRBV5-8 and TRBJ1-5; D remains unclear. CDR3 length: 10 amino acids. V lost 6 bases and J lost 4, with 2 bases in between. CDR1 is SGHTS, CDR2 YDEGEE, per germline. CDR3 region: CASTNQPQHF. The DNA of the CDR3 is TGTGCCAGCACAAATCAGCCCCAGCATTTT.

This clonotype showed up just a few times. The chain links TRBV18 to TRBJ2-3; the D gene is possibly TRBD2 (5 bases). The CDR3 consists of 15 residues. The ends were cut back, 4 bases at V and 0 bases at J, with 11 bases in the middle. Germline V gene data show CDR1 as KGHSH and CDR2 as LQKENI. In DNA form, the CDR3 reads TGTGCCAGCTCACTGCTAGCACCGAGCACAGATACGCAGTATTTT. It is translated as CASSLLAPSTDTQYF.

This clonotype was seen repeatedly, ten times or more. The chain joins TRBV28 to TRBJ2-7; no clear D gene. This CDR3 spans 16 amino acids. With 6 bases removed from V and 1 base from J, the gap between germline ends came to 19 bases. Looked up from germline, CDR1 is MDHEN and CDR2 is SYDVKM. For the CDR3, the DNA is TGTGCCAGCAGCCCCGGCGCGTTATCGCTATCCTACGAGCAGTACTTC. Translation: CASSPGALSLSYEQYF.